This T cell receptor (beta chain) originates from a study of blood T cell repertoires in COVID-19. Study-level information: The United States, Italy and Spain were the sources of the acute and convalescent COVID-19 samples.

Trimming left V 1 base short and J 2 bases short, with 9 bases between. The CDR3 contains 15 residues. Germline lookup yields CDR1 SGHVS and CDR2 FNYEAQ. Methods used by the authors: Amplification with reference gene primers provided the estimates of nucleated cell counts. Sequencing was performed with immunoSEQ multiplex PCR; in TCRdb, only in-frame clones are kept and a portion is missing. The DNA was the basis for D and trimming; V, J and clone size are from that table. The sample comprises roughly 150,000 clones, 75% to 90% of which are singletons, and roughly 0.56% rests with the top ten. The origin of this receptor is a man aged 55 to 70 with acute or convalescent COVID-19. The chain couples TRBV7-6 to TRBJ1-3, with D tentatively TRBD1 (5 bases). Sequencing was carried out using peripheral blood. For the CDR3, the DNA is TGTGCCAGCAGCTTAGTAAGGGGCGCTGGAAACACCATATATTTT. Protein: CASSLVRGAGNTIYF.